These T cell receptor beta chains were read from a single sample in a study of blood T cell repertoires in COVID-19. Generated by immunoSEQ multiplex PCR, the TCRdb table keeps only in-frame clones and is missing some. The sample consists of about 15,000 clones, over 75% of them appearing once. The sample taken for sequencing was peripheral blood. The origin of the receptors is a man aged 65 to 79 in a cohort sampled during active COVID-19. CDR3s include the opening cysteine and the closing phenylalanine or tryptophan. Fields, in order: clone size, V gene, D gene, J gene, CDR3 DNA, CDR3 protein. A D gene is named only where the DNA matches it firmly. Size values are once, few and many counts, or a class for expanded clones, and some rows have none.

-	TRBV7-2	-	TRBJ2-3	TGTGCCAGCAGCTGGCCCGGGAGTTATACGCAGTATTTT	CASSWPGSYTQYF
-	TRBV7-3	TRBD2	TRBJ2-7	TGTGCCAGCAGCCCCTCGGGACTAGCGGGGGCCTACGAGCAGTACTTC	CASSPSGLAGAYEQYF
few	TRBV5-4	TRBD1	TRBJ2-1	TGTGCCAGCAGCATACGGGACAGGGGATATAATGAGCAGTTCTTC	CASSIRDRGYNEQFF
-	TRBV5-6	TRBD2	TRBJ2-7	TGTGCCAGCAGCTTGATGCGGGGGGCGGACGAGCAGTACTTC	CASSLMRGADEQYF
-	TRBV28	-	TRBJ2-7	TGTGCCAGCAGTTTATTGGCGGGACCCTACGAGCAGTACTTC	CASSLLAGPYEQYF
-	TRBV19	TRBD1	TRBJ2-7	TGTGCCAGTAGTTTTGGACAGGGGTACGAGCAGTACTTC	CASSFGQGYEQYF
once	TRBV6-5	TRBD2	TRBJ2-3	TGTGCCAGCAGTTGGACTAGTTTTCAGGCAGATACGCAGTATTTT	CASSWTSFQADTQYF
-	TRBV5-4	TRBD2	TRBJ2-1	TGTGCCAGCAGCCGCGGGGGCACTAGCGGGCCCTACAATGAGCAGTTCTTC	CASSRGGTSGPYNEQFF
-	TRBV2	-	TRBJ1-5	TGTGCCAGCAACGCAGGAATGGATCAGCCCCAGCATTTT	CASNAGMDQPQHF
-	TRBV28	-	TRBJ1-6	TGTGCCAGCAGTCACTCGCCGTACAGAGATAATTCACCCCTCCACTTT	CASSHSPYRDNSPLHF
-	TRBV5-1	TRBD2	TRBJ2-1	TGCGCCAGCAGTAAAGTGGGAGGGTACGGTAATGAGCAGTTCTTC	CASSKVGGYGNEQFF
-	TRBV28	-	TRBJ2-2	TGTGCCAGCAGCTCGGACAGAGATACGGCCGGGGAGCTGTTTTTT	CASSSDRDTAGELFF
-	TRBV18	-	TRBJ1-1	TGTGCCAGCTCACCTTCTTTTCTAGCTCTGAACACTGAAGCTTTCTTT	CASSPSFLALNTEAFF
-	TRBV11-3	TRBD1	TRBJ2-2	TGTGCCAGCAGCGGTACAGGGGGCGACACCGGGGAGCTGTTTTTT	CASSGTGGDTGELFF
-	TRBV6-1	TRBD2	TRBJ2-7	TGTGCCAGCAGTCAAGCGGGAGGGATCTCCTACGAGCAGTACTTC	CASSQAGGISYEQYF
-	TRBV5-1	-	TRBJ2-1	TGCGCCAGCAGCTTGGAGGGGGTTGAGCAGTTCTTC	CASSLEGVEQFF
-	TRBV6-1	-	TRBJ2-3	TGTGCCAGCAGTGAGACTACCATTAGCACAGATACGCAGTATTTT	CASSETTISTDTQYF
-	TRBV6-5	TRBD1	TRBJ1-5	TGTGCCAGCAGTTCCGACAGGGCTGGCAATCAGCCCCAGCATTTT	CASSSDRAGNQPQHF
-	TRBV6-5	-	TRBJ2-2	TGTGCCAGCAGTTCCCTAGCTACCGGGGAGCTGTTTTTT	CASSSLATGELFF
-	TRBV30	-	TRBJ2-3	TGTGCCTGCATGACCGCAGCACAGGATACGCAGTATTTT	CACMTAAQDTQYF
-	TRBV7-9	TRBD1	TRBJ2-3	TGTGCCAGCAAAACGGACAGGGGGCTTGGAGATACGCAGTATTTT	CASKTDRGLGDTQYF
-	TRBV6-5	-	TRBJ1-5	TGTGCCAGCCTCCCGAGGGGCGGGGATCAGCCCCAGCATTTT	CASLPRGGDQPQHF
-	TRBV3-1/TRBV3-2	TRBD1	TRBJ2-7	TGTGCCAGCAGCCAAGGACAGGGCCGGGGAACCTACGAGCAGTACTTC	CASSQGQGRGTYEQYF
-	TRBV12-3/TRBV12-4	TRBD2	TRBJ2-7	TGTGCCAGCACGGTCGCTAGCGGGGGCCAGCAGTACTTC	CASTVASGGQQYF
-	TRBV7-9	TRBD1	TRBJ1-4	TGTGCCAGCAGCTTCAAACAGGGGGCGAGTGGTGAAAAACTGTTTTTT	CASSFKQGASGEKLFF
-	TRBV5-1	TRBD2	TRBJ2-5	TGCGCCAGCAGCTCGACACGGACTAGCGGGAGGGAAGAGACCCAGTACTTC	CASSSTRTSGREETQYF
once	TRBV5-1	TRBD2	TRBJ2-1	TGCGCCAGCAGCCCTTTAGCGGGAGTTGCCAATGAGCAGTTCTTC	CASSPLAGVANEQFF
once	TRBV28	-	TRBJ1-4	TGTGCCAGCAGTACCACCGACAGTCCCTATAATGAAAAACTGTTTTTT	CASSTTDSPYNEKLFF
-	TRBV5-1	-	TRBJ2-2	TGCGCCAGCAGATATGACACTGACACCGGGGAGCTGTTTTTT	CASRYDTDTGELFF
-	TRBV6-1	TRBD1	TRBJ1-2	TGTGCCAGCAGTGAACAGGGGGCGAGAGGCTACACCTTC	CASSEQGARGYTF
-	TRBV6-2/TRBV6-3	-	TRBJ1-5	TGTGCCAGCAGCTTCAGACAGTCTCGGCAGCCCCAGCATTTT	CASSFRQSRQPQHF
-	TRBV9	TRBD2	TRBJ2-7	TGTGCCAGCAGCGTAGAGGCTAGCGGAAGGGAGCAGTACTTC	CASSVEASGREQYF
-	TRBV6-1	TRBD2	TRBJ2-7	TGTGCCAGCAGTGAAGCGCTAGCGGGAAGGGCGTACGAGCAGTACTTC	CASSEALAGRAYEQYF
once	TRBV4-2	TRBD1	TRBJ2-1	TGTGCCAGCAGCTACGGACAGGGGGCGATTGAGCAGTTCTTC	CASSYGQGAIEQFF
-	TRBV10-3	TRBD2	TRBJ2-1	TGTGCCATCAGTGAGTCGGTGAGCGGGAGCTACAATGAGCAGTTCTTC	CAISESVSGSYNEQFF
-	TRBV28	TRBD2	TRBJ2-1	TGTGCCAGCAGTTCCGGGACTAGCGGTTTCCAAGGGACACACAATGAGCAGTTCTTC	CASSSGTSGFQGTHNEQFF
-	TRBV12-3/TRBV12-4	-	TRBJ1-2	TGTGCCAGCAGTTTTACAGCTCGCTATGGCTACACCTTC	CASSFTARYGYTF
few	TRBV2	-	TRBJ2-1	TGTGCCAGCATTAAAATTCCCCGCAATGAGCAGTTCTTC	CASIKIPRNEQFF
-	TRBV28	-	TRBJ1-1	TGTGCCAGCAGTGTGTTGGGCTCTGAAGCTTTCTTT	CASSVLGSEAFF
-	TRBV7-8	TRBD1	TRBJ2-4	TGTGCCAGCAGCTTAGAAATCACAGGGGTAAACATTCAGTACTTC	CASSLEITGVNIQYF
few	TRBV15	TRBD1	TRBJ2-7	TGTGCCACCAGCAGAAGGGACAGGGGGCGTCACGAGCAGTACTTC	CATSRRDRGRHEQYF
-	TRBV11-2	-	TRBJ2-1	TGTGCCAGCAGCTCGTTTAATGAGCAGTTCTTC	CASSSFNEQFF
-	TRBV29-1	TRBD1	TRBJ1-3	TGCAGCGTCGAACAGGGGGTACGTGGAAACACCATATATTTT	CSVEQGVRGNTIYF
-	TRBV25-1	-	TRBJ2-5	TGTGCCAGCAGTGAATCACAAGAGACCCAGTACTTC	CASSESQETQYF
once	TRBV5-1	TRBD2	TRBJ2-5	TGCGCCAGCAGCTTGGCGGGGACTAGCGGGAAAGAGACCCAGTACTTC	CASSLAGTSGKETQYF
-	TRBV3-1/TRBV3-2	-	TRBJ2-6	TGTGCCAGCAGCCAAGCAGGGGCGAGCGGGGCCAACGTCCTGACTTTC	CASSQAGASGANVLTF
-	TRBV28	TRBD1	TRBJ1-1	TGTGCCAGCAGTTCCAACCACAGGGGGCTGAACACTGAAGCTTTCTTT	CASSSNHRGLNTEAFF
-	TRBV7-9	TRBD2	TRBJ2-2	TGTGCCAGCAGCCTTACAAGCGGGAGAGGGAACACCGGGGAGCTGTTTTTT	CASSLTSGRGNTGELFF
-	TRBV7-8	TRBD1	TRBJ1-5	TGTGCCAGCAGCTTAGTAGGACAGGGGGCATTTGGGAGCAATCAGCCCCAGCATTTT	CASSLVGQGAFGSNQPQHF
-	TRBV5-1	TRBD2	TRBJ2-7	TGCGCCAGCAGGATAGCGGGAGACAGCTACGAGCAGTACTTC	CASRIAGDSYEQYF
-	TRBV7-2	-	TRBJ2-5	TGTGCCAGCAGCCCGGGACTTCAAGAGACCCAGTACTTC	CASSPGLQETQYF
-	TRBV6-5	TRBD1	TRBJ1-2	TGTGCCAGCAGGACAGGGTTCTACTCTAACTATGGCTACACCTTC	CASRTGFYSNYGYTF
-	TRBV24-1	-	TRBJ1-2	TGTGCCACCAGTGATCTTACTTTTTCCTATGGCTACACCTTC	CATSDLTFSYGYTF
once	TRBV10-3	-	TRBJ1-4	TGTGCCATCAGTCGGGAGGACAGAAGTGAGTCTAATGAAAAACTGTTTTTT	CAISREDRSESNEKLFF
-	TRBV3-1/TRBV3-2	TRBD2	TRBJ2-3	TGTGCCAGCAGCCAAGATCTGCTAGCGGGAGGGCCGGGGGAAGATACGCAGTATTTT	CASSQDLLAGGPGEDTQYF
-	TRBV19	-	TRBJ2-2	TGTGCCAGTAGTGGGACTAACACCGGGGAGCTGTTTTTT	CASSGTNTGELFF
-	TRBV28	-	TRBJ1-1	TGTGCCAGCAGTTCCGAACACGAGGCTAAAACTGAAGCTTTCTTT	CASSSEHEAKTEAFF
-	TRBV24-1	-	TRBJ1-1	TGTGCCACCAGACCAGGGGCATTGAACACTGAAGCTTTCTTT	CATRPGALNTEAFF
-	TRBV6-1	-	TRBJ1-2	TGTGCCAGCAGTGAAGGGGCAGAGTACTATGGCTACACCTTC	CASSEGAEYYGYTF